Sequencing of this TCR beta chain was carried out in a study of graft-versus-host responses after intestinal transplantation. As for the study in general: As for transplant type, recipients had multivisceral, liver-intestinal, or isolated intestinal grafts. Broader study findings: GvH clones surfaced in recipient marrow, some emerging earlier in ileum or blood.

As for this clone: Antigen: not known.

Repertoires were generated with immunoSEQ multiplex PCR, while TCRdb's copy carries only in-frame clones and drops some. The data show some 77,000 clones, around 92% seen once. The specimen was PBMCs, collected 98 days after intestinal transplantation. This receptor was identified in a human patient who received an intestinal transplant, so some T cells may come from the graft donor.

As DNA, the CDR3 is TGTGCCAGCAGCCAAGCTGCGGGGGCCTGGAATGAGCAGTTCTTC. This translates into CASSQAAGAWNEQFF. The V and J genes are TRBV4-2 and TRBJ2-1, with a possible D match to TRBD2 (7 bases). From germline, CDR1 is LGHNA and CDR2 YNFKEQ. Between the trimmed V and J ends, which lost 1 base and 7 bases, there was a span of 14 bases. CDR3 length: 15 amino acids.